A selection of T cell receptor beta chains follows, all from one sample in a study of T cell clonotyping in hematopoietic cell transplantation. The assay was immunoSEQ multiplex PCR, and TCRdb's table has in-frame clones only and misses some. This sample has 27,000 or so clones, with roughly 71% found just once. The sequencing used peripheral blood mononuclear cells, collected before stem cell transplant. The receptor source for this set is a man aged 45-65 years with myelodysplastic syndrome. Some clones in this sample may be carry-over from other donors' samples. Both conserved end residues are part of each CDR3. A D gene is named only where the DNA matches it firmly. Expanded clones are given a class, and other clones once, few, many or no size at all.

d_gene: TRBD2; v_gene: TRBV9; j_gene: TRBJ2-2; abundance: few; CDR3aa: CASSVGQLAYTGELFF; CDR3nt: TGTGCCAGCAGCGTAGGCCAACTAGCGTACACCGGGGAGCTGTTTTTT
d_gene: TRBD1; v_gene: TRBV29-1; j_gene: TRBJ2-1; abundance: .; CDR3aa: CSTNSGTGGYNEQFF; CDR3nt: TGCAGCACGAACTCCGGGACAGGGGGTTACAATGAGCAGTTCTTC
d_gene: .; v_gene: TRBV7-3; j_gene: TRBJ1-2; abundance: .; CDR3aa: CASSLSAGQGYTF; CDR3nt: TGTGCCAGCAGCTTAAGTGCAGGACAAGGCTACACCTTC
d_gene: .; v_gene: TRBV7-2; j_gene: TRBJ2-3; abundance: .; CDR3aa: CASKPGTDTQYF; CDR3nt: TGTGCCAGCAAGCCGGGGACAGATACGCAGTATTTT
d_gene: .; v_gene: TRBV6-1; j_gene: TRBJ1-3; abundance: .; CDR3aa: CASSKAGAGNTIYF; CDR3nt: TGTGCCAGCAGTAAAGCAGGCGCTGGAAACACCATATATTTT
d_gene: .; v_gene: TRBV7-7; j_gene: TRBJ2-5; abundance: .; CDR3aa: CASSPPAEGGEGNPCQETQYF; CDR3nt: TGTGCCAGCAGCCCTCCCGCGGAGGGTGGGGAAGGGAACCCTTGCCAAGAGACCCAGTACTTC
d_gene: TRBD2; v_gene: TRBV6-1; j_gene: TRBJ2-2; abundance: once; CDR3aa: CASSEEAGGPGELFF; CDR3nt: TGTGCCAGCAGTGAAGAAGCGGGAGGACCCGGGGAGCTGTTTTTT
d_gene: TRBD2; v_gene: TRBV30; j_gene: TRBJ2-1; abundance: .; CDR3aa: CAWSPSGRLNEQFF; CDR3nt: TGTGCCTGGAGCCCTAGCGGGAGGTTGAATGAGCAGTTCTTC
d_gene: TRBD1; v_gene: TRBV5-4; j_gene: TRBJ1-2; abundance: once; CDR3aa: CASSLGQGAGYGYTF; CDR3nt: TGTGCCAGCAGCTTGGGACAGGGGGCGGGCTATGGCTACACCTTC
d_gene: .; v_gene: TRBV6-5; j_gene: TRBJ1-1; abundance: .; CDR3aa: CASSYSTDRNTEAFF; CDR3nt: TGTGCCAGCAGTTACTCGACGGACAGGAACACTGAAGCTTTCTTT
d_gene: .; v_gene: TRBV6-1; j_gene: TRBJ2-7; abundance: once; CDR3aa: CASSELASYEQYF; CDR3nt: TGTGCCAGCAGTGAGTTGGCTAGCTACGAGCAGTACTTC
d_gene: .; v_gene: TRBV6-6; j_gene: TRBJ1-2; abundance: .; CDR3aa: CASIRGGVLYGYTF; CDR3nt: TGTGCCAGCATTCGCGGGGGGGTTCTCTATGGCTACACCTTC
d_gene: .; v_gene: TRBV5-1; j_gene: TRBJ1-2; abundance: .; CDR3aa: CASSLDGIYGYTF; CDR3nt: TGCGCCAGCAGCTTGGACGGGATCTATGGCTACACCTTC
d_gene: .; v_gene: TRBV28; j_gene: TRBJ1-5; abundance: .; CDR3aa: CASSSPSGQPQHF; CDR3nt: TGTGCCAGCAGTTCACCAAGCGGGCAGCCCCAGCATTTT
d_gene: .; v_gene: TRBV28; j_gene: TRBJ1-1; abundance: .; CDR3aa: CATPPGHHTEAFF; CDR3nt: TGTGCCACTCCTCCGGGACACCACACTGAAGCTTTCTTT
d_gene: .; v_gene: TRBV6-5; j_gene: TRBJ1-5; abundance: .; CDR3aa: CASSSYRYNQPQHF; CDR3nt: TGTGCCAGCAGCAGTTACCGCTACAATCAGCCCCAGCATTTT
d_gene: .; v_gene: TRBV4-1; j_gene: TRBJ2-1; abundance: .; CDR3aa: CASSQGSLNKRPYNEQFF; CDR3nt: TGCGCCAGCAGCCAAGGCTCACTGAACAAACGGCCCTACAATGAGCAGTTCTTC
d_gene: TRBD1; v_gene: TRBV27; j_gene: TRBJ2-2; abundance: .; CDR3aa: CASSSTGLTGELFF; CDR3nt: TGTGCCAGCAGTTCGACAGGGCTCACCGGGGAGCTGTTTTTT
d_gene: TRBD1; v_gene: TRBV6-5; j_gene: TRBJ2-2; abundance: .; CDR3aa: CASSYVGAGGTGELFF; CDR3nt: TGTGCCAGCAGTTACGTTGGTGCAGGGGGCACCGGGGAGCTGTTTTTT
d_gene: TRBD2; v_gene: TRBV28; j_gene: TRBJ2-3; abundance: once; CDR3aa: CATERGSTDTQYF; CDR3nt: TGTGCCACAGAGCGGGGTAGCACAGATACGCAGTATTTT
d_gene: .; v_gene: TRBV19; j_gene: TRBJ2-7; abundance: .; CDR3aa: CASSIAGVSYEQYF; CDR3nt: TGTGCCAGTAGTATAGCGGGAGTCTCCTACGAGCAGTACTTC
d_gene: .; v_gene: TRBV7-8; j_gene: TRBJ2-5; abundance: .; CDR3aa: CANTPGPQYQETQYF; CDR3nt: TGTGCCAATACACCGGGACCCCAGTACCAAGAGACCCAGTACTTC
d_gene: TRBD2; v_gene: TRBV19; j_gene: TRBJ2-3; abundance: few; CDR3aa: CASSIGVAGGPDTQYF; CDR3nt: TGTGCCAGTAGTATAGGAGTAGCGGGGGGGCCAGATACGCAGTATTTT
d_gene: TRBD1; v_gene: TRBV9; j_gene: TRBJ1-5; abundance: .; CDR3aa: CASSAGTGLQPQHF; CDR3nt: TGTGCCAGCAGCGCCGGGACAGGGCTTCAGCCCCAGCATTTT
d_gene: .; v_gene: TRBV2; j_gene: TRBJ1-5; abundance: .; CDR3aa: CASSAGGASQPQHF; CDR3nt: TGTGCCAGCAGTGCGGGGGGCGCGAGCCAGCCCCAGCATTTT
d_gene: .; v_gene: TRBV5-8; j_gene: TRBJ2-4; abundance: .; CDR3aa: CASEGYLAKNIQYF; CDR3nt: TGTGCCAGCGAGGGGTATCTAGCCAAAAACATTCAGTACTTC
d_gene: TRBD1; v_gene: TRBV5-1; j_gene: TRBJ1-2; abundance: .; CDR3aa: CASSGDRWNYGYTF; CDR3nt: TGCGCCAGCAGCGGGGACAGGTGGAACTATGGCTACACCTTC
d_gene: TRBD1; v_gene: TRBV5-5; j_gene: TRBJ2-7; abundance: .; CDR3aa: CASSLLGQWPYEQYF; CDR3nt: TGTGCCAGCAGCTTGTTGGGACAGTGGCCCTACGAGCAGTACTTC
d_gene: .; v_gene: TRBV28; j_gene: TRBJ1-6; abundance: .; CDR3aa: CASSSAGEGNSPLHF; CDR3nt: TGTGCCAGCAGTTCCGCAGGGGAGGGGAATTCACCCCTCCACTTT
d_gene: .; v_gene: TRBV25-1; j_gene: TRBJ2-5; abundance: .; CDR3aa: CASRTKQETQYF; CDR3nt: TGTGCCAGCAGAACCAAACAAGAGACCCAGTACTTC
d_gene: .; v_gene: TRBV28; j_gene: TRBJ2-7; abundance: .; CDR3aa: CASSLPAGWSYEQYF; CDR3nt: TGTGCCAGCAGTTTACCGGCAGGGTGGTCCTACGAGCAGTACTTC
d_gene: .; v_gene: TRBV7-9; j_gene: TRBJ2-3; abundance: few; CDR3aa: CASSLARFGTQYF; CDR3nt: TGTGCCAGCAGCTTAGCTAGGTTCGGTACGCAGTATTTT
d_gene: .; v_gene: TRBV9; j_gene: TRBJ1-6; abundance: few; CDR3aa: CASSVLGAQGSPLHF; CDR3nt: TGTGCCAGCAGCGTTTTGGGGGCGCAGGGTTCACCCCTCCACTTT
d_gene: TRBD2; v_gene: TRBV7-2; j_gene: TRBJ2-7; abundance: .; CDR3aa: CASGSGGYEQYF; CDR3nt: TGTGCCAGTGGTAGCGGGGGGTACGAGCAGTACTTC
d_gene: .; v_gene: TRBV30; j_gene: TRBJ2-7; abundance: .; CDR3aa: CAWSGHNKPYEQYF; CDR3nt: TGTGCCTGGAGTGGGCATAACAAGCCCTACGAGCAGTACTTC
d_gene: TRBD1; v_gene: TRBV6-5; j_gene: TRBJ1-1; abundance: few; CDR3aa: CASSIRDREAFF; CDR3nt: TGTGCCAGCAGTATCCGGGACAGGGAAGCTTTCTTT
d_gene: .; v_gene: TRBV30; j_gene: TRBJ1-5; abundance: .; CDR3aa: CAWSITANQPQHF; CDR3nt: TGTGCCTGGAGTATCACCGCCAATCAGCCCCAGCATTTT
d_gene: .; v_gene: TRBV6-6; j_gene: TRBJ1-1; abundance: .; CDR3aa: CASSSFRGGVTEAFF; CDR3nt: TGTGCCAGCAGTTCCTTCCGCGGTGGTGTCACTGAAGCTTTCTTT
d_gene: TRBD1; v_gene: TRBV28; j_gene: TRBJ1-2; abundance: few; CDR3aa: CAIQTGSTSGYTF; CDR3nt: TGTGCCATACAGACAGGGTCGACCAGCGGCTACACCTTC
d_gene: .; v_gene: TRBV30; j_gene: TRBJ2-6; abundance: .; CDR3aa: CAWRKAWQPSSSGANVLTF; CDR3nt: TGTGCCTGGAGAAAGGCGTGGCAGCCATCAAGCTCTGGGGCCAACGTCCTGACTTTC
d_gene: .; v_gene: TRBV30; j_gene: TRBJ1-4; abundance: few; CDR3aa: CAWSRQKDEKLFF; CDR3nt: TGTGCCTGGAGTAGACAGAAGGATGAAAAACTGTTTTTT
d_gene: .; v_gene: TRBV5-5; j_gene: TRBJ2-5; abundance: .; CDR3aa: CASSLVLGPETQYF; CDR3nt: TGTGCCAGCAGCTTGGTCCTGGGGCCAGAGACCCAGTACTTC
d_gene: TRBD1; v_gene: TRBV7-2; j_gene: TRBJ1-1; abundance: .; CDR3aa: CASSSRQGGYTEAFF; CDR3nt: TGTGCCAGCAGCTCCAGACAGGGTGGATACACTGAAGCTTTCTTT
d_gene: TRBD1; v_gene: TRBV30; j_gene: TRBJ2-7; abundance: few; CDR3aa: CAWRGRDRSYEQYF; CDR3nt: TGTGCCTGGAGGGGCCGGGACAGATCCTACGAGCAGTACTTC
d_gene: .; v_gene: TRBV30; j_gene: TRBJ2-7; abundance: .; CDR3aa: CAWSSSSYEQYF; CDR3nt: TGTGCCTGGAGTAGCAGCTCCTACGAGCAGTACTTC
d_gene: .; v_gene: TRBV30; j_gene: TRBJ1-3; abundance: .; CDR3aa: CAWTPLLGGNTIYF; CDR3nt: TGTGCCTGGACACCGCTACTGGGTGGAAACACCATATATTTT
d_gene: .; v_gene: TRBV11-3; j_gene: TRBJ1-2; abundance: .; CDR3aa: CASAPPSSANYGYTF; CDR3nt: TGTGCCTCCGCCCCCCCTTCATCCGCTAACTATGGCTACACCTTC
d_gene: TRBD2; v_gene: TRBV19; j_gene: TRBJ2-7; abundance: .; CDR3aa: CASTDGTSGYEQYF; CDR3nt: TGTGCCAGTACTGACGGGACTAGCGGCTACGAGCAGTACTTC
d_gene: .; v_gene: TRBV5-1; j_gene: TRBJ2-1; abundance: .; CDR3aa: CASSLAVGPTSYNEQFF; CDR3nt: TGCGCCAGCAGCTTGGCCGTGGGCCCAACCTCCTACAATGAGCAGTTCTTC
d_gene: .; v_gene: TRBV4-1; j_gene: TRBJ2-5; abundance: .; CDR3aa: CASSQVGGIAFQETQYF; CDR3nt: TGCGCCAGCAGCCAAGTTGGTGGCATCGCCTTCCAAGAGACCCAGTACTTC
d_gene: .; v_gene: TRBV30; j_gene: TRBJ1-5; abundance: once; CDR3aa: CAWSARLGSNQPQHF; CDR3nt: TGTGCCTGGAGTGCCCGCCTCGGCAGTAATCAGCCCCAGCATTTT
d_gene: .; v_gene: TRBV2; j_gene: TRBJ2-3; abundance: .; CDR3aa: CASSPTPISTDTQYF; CDR3nt: TGTGCCAGCAGCCCTACTCCGATTAGCACAGATACGCAGTATTTT
d_gene: .; v_gene: TRBV28; j_gene: TRBJ2-7; abundance: once; CDR3aa: CASRMWGTISYEQYF; CDR3nt: TGTGCCAGCAGGATGTGGGGGACAATTTCCTACGAGCAGTACTTC
d_gene: TRBD1; v_gene: TRBV19; j_gene: TRBJ1-2; abundance: .; CDR3aa: CASSDRVDHGYTF; CDR3nt: TGTGCCAGCTCGGACAGGGTAGACCATGGCTACACCTTC
d_gene: TRBD2; v_gene: TRBV2; j_gene: TRBJ2-7; abundance: once; CDR3aa: CASRISRTSGTSYEQYF; CDR3nt: TGTGCCAGCAGGATCTCTCGGACTAGCGGGACCTCCTACGAGCAGTACTTC
d_gene: .; v_gene: TRBV5-1; j_gene: TRBJ1-1; abundance: .; CDR3aa: CASRGARSPNTEAFF; CDR3nt: TGCGCCAGCAGGGGCGCGCGTTCCCCAAACACTGAAGCTTTCTTT
d_gene: .; v_gene: TRBV10-1; j_gene: TRBJ2-7; abundance: .; CDR3aa: CASSPGINAHEQYF; CDR3nt: TGCGCCAGCAGTCCCGGGATCAACGCCCACGAGCAGTACTTC
d_gene: .; v_gene: TRBV30; j_gene: TRBJ1-5; abundance: .; CDR3aa: CAWSVWGNNQPQHF; CDR3nt: TGTGCCTGGAGTGTATGGGGAAACAATCAGCCCCAGCATTTT
d_gene: TRBD1; v_gene: TRBV27; j_gene: TRBJ1-3; abundance: once; CDR3aa: CASRQGAGNTIYF; CDR3nt: TGTGCCAGCCGCCAGGGGGCTGGAAACACCATATATTTT